This paragraph reports one T cell receptor beta chain. Antigen unknown. The read finishes 3 residues shy of the CDR3 end, and the germline J gene is used to complete it. This record comes from a study of T cell clonality in common variable immunodeficiency. Study observations and caveats: Reportedly, TCR beta sequences from common variable immunodeficiency showed fewer deletions and N-nucleotide insertions. Links between repertoire features and CVID complications were heterogeneity-limited. Fewer TCRbeta clones were shared among CVID subjects than controls. Authors noted CVID clonality's cause needs subpopulation repertoire sequencing.

Germline V gene lookup returns CDR1 SNHLY and CDR2 FYNNEI. Trimming left V 5 bases short and J 2 bases short, with 18 bases between. This CDR3 spans 16 amino acids. TCRdb's copy holds only in-frame clones and misses some; the assay was immunoSEQ multiplex PCR. The specimen has 40,000 to 60,000 clones, none found just once. Sequencing was done on a sample of peripheral blood mononuclear cells. This clonotype was obtained from a person aged 18-70 years in good health. The chain has TRBV2 and TRBJ1-2, with D perhaps matching TRBD1 (6 bases). The CDR3: CASSTEQGWVNYGYTF. The covered CDR3 bases are TGTGCCAGCAGTACTGAACAGGGATGGGTCAACTATGGC.